This is a list of T cell receptor beta chains from one sample in a study of T-cell reconstitution after alpha-beta-depleted transplantation in children. Via MiXCR, TCRdb re-called the PCR reads, giving one row per CDR3 protein. The sample records approximately 800,000 distinct CDR3 sequences, approximately 15% being singletons. Specimen: PBMCs, mostly from graft donor cells, collected 360 days after TCRalphabeta/CD19-depleted stem cell transplant. These receptors all stem from a male patient between 5 and 17 years old who had a stem cell transplant for acute lymphoblastic leukemia, so the T cells may come from the graft donor. The CDR3 runs from the conserved cysteine through the conserved F or W. Fields, in order: V gene, D gene, J gene, clone size, CDR3 length, CDR3 DNA, CDR3 protein. The D gene is left open where the match is weak. Size values are once, few and many counts, or a class for expanded clones, and some rows have none.

>TRBV9|NA|TRBJ1-2|NA|16
TGTGCCAGCAGCGTAGTAGCCTTCGGCGGAACGTATGGCTACACCTTC
CASSVVAFGGTYGYTF
>TRBV5-1|NA|TRBJ2-3|NA|13
TGCGCCAGCGGGCCCGGGATTACAGATACGCAGTATTTT
CASGPGITDTQYF
>TRBV20-1|TRBD2|TRBJ2-1|many|17
TGCAGTGCTAGAGATCTAGCGGGAGGGCCGCGGTACAATGAGCAGTTCTTC
CSARDLAGGPRYNEQFF
>TRBV12-3/TRBV12-4|NA|TRBJ2-1|NA|11
TGTGCCAGCAGTTCCTTCGGCGAGCAGTTCTTC
CASSSFGEQFF
>TRBV6-5|NA|TRBJ2-1|NA|15
TGTGCCAGCAGGTTAGGGAGCAGCTCCTACAATGAGCAGTTCTTC
CASRLGSSSYNEQFF
>TRBV20-1|TRBD2|TRBJ2-5|NA|15
TGCAGTGCTAGAGACGGTAGCGGGAAGTTGGAGACCCAGTACTTC
CSARDGSGKLETQYF
>TRBV4-1|TRBD1|TRBJ1-1|NA|15
TGCGCCAGCAGCCTCGCCCCGGGACAGCTTACTGAAGCTTTCTTT
CASSLAPGQLTEAFF
>TRBV19|TRBD1|TRBJ2-1|few|15
TGTGCCAGACGAAAGGGACAGAACTCCTACAATGAGCAGTTCTTC
CARRKGQNSYNEQFF
>TRBV12-3/TRBV12-4|NA|TRBJ1-1|few|14
TGTGCCAGCAGTTTGGGACACACGAACACTGAAGCTTTCTTT
CASSLGHTNTEAFF
>TRBV2|TRBD1|TRBJ2-7|NA|15
TGTGCCAGCAGTGATTATTACAGGGGGCGGTACGAGCAGTACTTC
CASSDYYRGRYEQYF
>TRBV12-3/TRBV12-4|NA|TRBJ2-4|many|14
TGTGCCAGCAGTTTCCCCCTAGCCAAAAACATTCAGTACTTC
CASSFPLAKNIQYF
>TRBV5-1|NA|TRBJ2-3|NA|17
TGCGCCAGCAGCTTTCGGGGGGCTAGGACTAGCACAGATACGCAGTATTTT
CASSFRGARTSTDTQYF
>TRBV12-5|TRBD2|TRBJ2-3|NA|16
TGTGCTAGTGGTTTGCGCCTTGGGACTAGAAGACATGCGCAGTATTTT
CASGLRLGTRRHAQYF
>TRBV12-5|NA|TRBJ2-3|NA|13
TGTGCTAGTGGTTTGGCCGGGTGGGATACGCAGTATTTT
CASGLAGWDTQYF
>TRBV4-1|NA|TRBJ2-3|NA|16
TGCGCCAGCAGCCGCCCTGGCCGGGAGCGAACAGATACGCAGTATTTT
CASSRPGRERTDTQYF
>TRBV2|TRBD2|TRBJ2-7|many|14
TGTGCCAGCAGTGAAGGGCTAGCGGGTTACGAGCAGTACTTC
CASSEGLAGYEQYF
>TRBV12-3/TRBV12-4|TRBD2|TRBJ2-4|NA|14
TGTGCCAGCAGAACGACTAGCGAGAAAAACATTCAGTACTTC
CASRTTSEKNIQYF
>TRBV5-1|NA|TRBJ1-2|many|16
TGCGCCAGCAGCCCTGGGCCAGTCAAAGCTAACTATGGCTACACCTTC
CASSPGPVKANYGYTF
>TRBV27|NA|TRBJ2-1|few|14
TGTGCCAGCAGTTTAGGCGCCCCATACAATGAGCAGTTCTTC
CASSLGAPYNEQFF
>TRBV7-9|NA|TRBJ2-7|few|14
TGTGCCAGCAAGGTCACCGGGGGCTCCTACGAGCAGTACTTC
CASKVTGGSYEQYF
>TRBV18|TRBD2|TRBJ2-3|NA|15
TGTGCCAGCTCGCCGCTAGCGGGAGAGACAGATACGCAGTATTTT
CASSPLAGETDTQYF
>TRBV5-1|NA|TRBJ1-5|few|19
TGCGCCAGCAGCTTGAGAGCGACCCGCCCCAGTAGGGCCAATCAGCCCCAGCATTTT
CASSLRATRPSRANQPQHF
>TRBV4-1|NA|TRBJ2-4|NA|17
TGCGCCAGCAGCCAAGGCCGGGGAAACAGGGCAGAAGGCATTCAGTACTTC
CASSQGRGNRAEGIQYF
>TRBV7-3|NA|TRBJ2-5|NA|13
TGTGCCAGCAGCTTAACCGGGACTTGGGCCCAGTACTTC
CASSLTGTWAQYF
>TRBV20-1|NA|TRBJ2-7|NA|13
TGCACTGCTCTCCCGGGGAGCTCCTACGAGCAGTACTTC
CTALPGSSYEQYF
>TRBV12-5|TRBD2|TRBJ2-7|many|19
TGTGCTAGTGGTTTGGCACCTCAATTTAAGAGCGGGAGGGCCCCCGAGCAGTACTTC
CASGLAPQFKSGRAPEQYF
>TRBV12-3/TRBV12-4|NA|TRBJ1-1|few|15
TGTGCCAGCAGTTTAGGTAGACCCAGGGACACTGAAGCTTTCTTT
CASSLGRPRDTEAFF
>TRBV4-1|NA|TRBJ2-4|NA|17
TGCGCCAGCAGCCAAGTGGGATCGGCAGGGGCTAGGGACATTCAGTACTTC
CASSQVGSAGARDIQYF
>TRBV6-2/TRBV6-3|NA|TRBJ2-7|few|17
TGTGCCAGCAGTTACTATGCCAGGGGAAAAAGGTCCTACGAGCAGTACTTC
CASSYYARGKRSYEQYF
>TRBV7-9|NA|TRBJ1-2|few|15
TGTGCCAGCAGCTTAGCGCCAGGGGCGGACTATGGATACACCTTC
CASSLAPGADYGYTF
>TRBV11-2|NA|TRBJ2-5|NA|15
TGTGCCAGCAGCTTAGGCAGGGTGGTACAAGAGACCCAGTACTTC
CASSLGRVVQETQYF